These 5 T cell receptor beta chains were sequenced from one sample in a study of shared clonotypes between healthy human individuals. Data came from immunoSEQ multiplex PCR; TCRdb stores just in-frame clones and leaves some out. Of about 2 million clones in the sample, roughly 96% were seen once. The sample comprised naive CD4+ T cells sorted from blood. Subset reported: CD45RA+ positively selected. The origin of the receptors is a man aged 18 to 35 in good health.

CDR3 region: CASSLYRQGSGGYTF. The CDR3 DNA sequence: TGTGCCAGCAGCTTGTATCGTCAGGGGTCGGGCGGCTACACCTTC. The chain links TRBV5-6 to TRBJ1-2, with D possibly matching TRBD1 (6 bases). V shed 1 base and J shed 8 bases, with 18 bases lying between them. Germline V gene lookup returns CDR1 SGHDT and CDR2 YYEEEE. This CDR3 comprises 15 residues.

This clone occurred once. The genes are TRBV19 and TRBJ1-2; a weak D match, TRBD1 (6 bases). The CDR3 sequence is 13 residues long. The V end lost 5 bases, the J end lost 5 bases, and 12 bases lay between the germline ends. Germline lookup yields CDR1 LNHDA and CDR2 SQIVND (reference sequence). The chain's CDR3 is CASSVSDRYGYTF. CDR3 nucleotide sequence: TGTGCCAGTAGTGTATCGGACAGATATGGCTACACCTTC.

The CDR3 sequence is CASSFLTSNYNEQFF. Written as DNA, the CDR3 is TGTGCCAGCAGCTTCCTGACTAGCAACTACAATGAGCAGTTCTTC. The chain carries TRBV5-6 and TRBJ2-1; 7 nucleotides match TRBD2. This CDR3 region has 15 residues. Per germline, CDR1 SGHDT and CDR2 YYEEEE. The V and J ends lost 2 bases and 3 bases, in that order; junction bases with no gene match: 5.

Regarding this clone: The same CDR3 also results from other DNA sequences found in this sample. V gene TRBV9 combines with J gene TRBJ2-7, with 7 bases fitting TRBD2. Germline V gives CDR1 SGDLS, CDR2 YYNGEE. The V and J ends lost 0 bases and 6 bases, in that order; junction bases with no gene match: 3. CDR3 length: 13 amino acids. As DNA, the CDR3 is TGTGCCAGCAGCGTAGGTTGGGAGGGCGAGCAGTACTTC. Protein product: CASSVGWEGEQYF.

The genes are TRBV5-1 and TRBJ2-7, with TRBD2 matching over 9 bases. CDR1 and CDR2 from the germline V gene are SGHRS and YFSETQ. The ends lost 1 base at V and 7 bases at J; junction bases unmatched: 9. There are 15 residues in the CDR3. The CDR3: CASSLSTSGSREQYF. The CDR3 DNA is TGCGCCAGCAGCTTGTCGACTAGCGGTTCAAGGGAGCAGTACTTC.